This TCR beta chain is from a study of glioma-infiltrating T cells. Concerning this clonotype: Its antigen is unidentified.

General study findings and limits: A blood CDR3 motif signature was depleted in highly divergent patients.

The V end was cut by 3 bases, the J end by 2 bases, with 8 bases between. Germline lookup yields CDR1 KGHSH and CDR2 LQKENI. The length of the CDR3 is 14 residues. The iRepertoire nested amplicon-rescue multiplex PCR amplified TCR alpha and beta CDR3s from RNA. TCRdb processed the multiplex PCR reads anew with MiXCR; each CDR3 protein has one entry. The data show 300,000 to 450,000 distinct CDR3 sequences, with less than 50% seen just once and 12% held by the top ten. Sequenced input: glioma tissue, nonneoplastic brain tissue, or PBMCs (not recorded which). The TCR was taken from a human donor with low-grade glioma or glioblastoma, undergoing nonglioma brain surgery, or in good health (not recorded which). The genes are TRBV18 and TRBJ2-1; TRBD1 is a possible D gene (5 bases). CDR3 coding DNA: TGTGCCAGCTCACCGTCAGGGCCCTACAATGAGCAGTTCTTC. This encodes CASSPSGPYNEQFF.